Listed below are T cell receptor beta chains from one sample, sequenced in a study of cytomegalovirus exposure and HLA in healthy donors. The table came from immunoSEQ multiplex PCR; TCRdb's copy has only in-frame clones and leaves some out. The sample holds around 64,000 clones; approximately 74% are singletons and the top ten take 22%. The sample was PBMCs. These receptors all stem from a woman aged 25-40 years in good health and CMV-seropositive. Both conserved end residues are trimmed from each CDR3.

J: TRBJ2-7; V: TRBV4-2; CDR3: ASSFSGEGREQY
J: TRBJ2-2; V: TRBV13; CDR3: ASSPRLAGTGELF
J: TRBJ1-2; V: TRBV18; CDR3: ASSQEGGRAGYT
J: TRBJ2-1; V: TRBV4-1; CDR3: ASSQPSSYNEQF
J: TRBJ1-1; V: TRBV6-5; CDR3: ASSYQGPSAF
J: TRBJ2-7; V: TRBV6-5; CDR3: ASSYEGAREQY
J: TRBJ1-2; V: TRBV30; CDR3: AWSEGANYGYT
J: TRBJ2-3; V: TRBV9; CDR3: ASSVVTTSGRATQY
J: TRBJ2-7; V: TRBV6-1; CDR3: ASSEWLADPSREQY
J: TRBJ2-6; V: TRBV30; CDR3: AWGQARGANVLT
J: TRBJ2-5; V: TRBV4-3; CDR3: ASSLYIGAQSGTQY
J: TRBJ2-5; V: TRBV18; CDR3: ASSPPFGGGTQETQY
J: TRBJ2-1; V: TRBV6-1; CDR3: ASSETHSRGEEQF
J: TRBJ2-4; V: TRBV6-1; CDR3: ASTPGLAGGPAY